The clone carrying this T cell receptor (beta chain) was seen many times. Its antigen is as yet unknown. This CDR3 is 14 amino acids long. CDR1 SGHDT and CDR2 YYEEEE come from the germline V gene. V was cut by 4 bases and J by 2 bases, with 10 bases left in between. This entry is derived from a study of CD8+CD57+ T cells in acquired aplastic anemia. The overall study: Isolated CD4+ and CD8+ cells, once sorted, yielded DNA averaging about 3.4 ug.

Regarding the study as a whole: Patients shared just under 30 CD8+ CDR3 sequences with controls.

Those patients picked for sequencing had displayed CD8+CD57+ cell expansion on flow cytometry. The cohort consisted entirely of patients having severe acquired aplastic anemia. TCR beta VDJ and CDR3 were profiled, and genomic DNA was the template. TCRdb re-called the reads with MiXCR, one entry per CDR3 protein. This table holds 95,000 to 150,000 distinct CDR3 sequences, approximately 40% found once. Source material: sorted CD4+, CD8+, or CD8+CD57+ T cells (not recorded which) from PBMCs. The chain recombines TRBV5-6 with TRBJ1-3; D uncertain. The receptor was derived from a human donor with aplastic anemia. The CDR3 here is CASSAGTTGNTIYF. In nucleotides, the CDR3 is TGTGCCAGCAGCGCCGGTACAACTGGAAACACCATATATTTT.